The 25 T cell receptor beta chains presented below share a single source sample, sequenced in a study of cytomegalovirus exposure and HLA in healthy donors. PCR primers comprised 60 Vbeta and 13 Jbeta primers. Produced via immunoSEQ multiplex PCR; TCRdb's table is partial and in-frame only. Among 120,000 or so clones listed, approximately 78% were seen once. The sequenced material came from PBMCs. These receptors all stem from a woman aged 35 to 49 in good health and CMV-seropositive.

This chain's CDR3 is CASSLDQGLREKLFF. CDR3 in DNA: TGCGCCAGCAGCCTGGATCAGGGGCTACGAGAAAAACTGTTTTTT. This chain connects TRBV4-3 to TRBJ1-4; the D gene is possibly TRBD1 (6 bases). This CDR3 has 15 residues. V lost 4 bases and J 8 bases, leaving 17 bases between the germline ends. CDR1 is LGHNA and CDR2 is YSLEER in the germline V gene.

The chain is built from TRBV11-2 and TRBJ2-1; 10 bases are shared with TRBD2. The junction had 5 bases not matched to a gene; V was cut back by 7 bases and J by 8 bases. The length of the CDR3 is 13 residues. The germline V gene encodes CDR1 SGHAT and CDR2 FQNNGV. The CDR3 loop reads CASNSGGFHEQFF. In nucleotides, the CDR3 is TGTGCCAGCAATAGCGGGGGGTTCCATGAGCAGTTCTTC. The complete variable domain, with remaining parts taken from reference TRBV11-2 and TRBJ2-1, reads EAGVAQSPRYKIIEKRQSVAFWCNPISGHATLYWYQQILGQGPKLLIQFQNNGVVDDSQLPKDRFSAERLKGVDSTLKIQPAKLEDSAVYLCASNSGGFHEQFFGPGTRLTVL.

The chain is built from TRBV5-6 and TRBJ2-7; D uncertain. The germline CDR1 and CDR2 sequences are SGHDT and YYEEEE. Deletions cut 0 bases from V and 2 bases from J, with 6 bases between. The CDR3 runs to 13 residues. The CDR3 protein is CASSLVSAYEQYF. CDR3 DNA sequence: TGTGCCAGCAGCTTGGTCAGCGCCTACGAGCAGTACTTC.

This clone came up once. V gene TRBV27 combines with J gene TRBJ1-2, with D hard to call. The CDR3 consists of 14 residues. Trimming stripped 6 bases from V and 3 bases from J, with 14 bases between. Germline V gene lookup returns CDR1 MNHEY and CDR2 SMNVEV (reference sequence). CDR3 protein: CASSPSGSYYGYTF. The CDR3 nucleotides are TGTGCCAGCAGCCCATCCGGGAGTTACTATGGCTACACCTTC.

The chain joins TRBV7-9 to TRBJ2-3; tentatively, D is TRBD1 (5 bases). The germline V and J ends were trimmed by 4 bases and 8 bases, with 10 bases remaining between them. In germline, CDR1 is SEHNR, CDR2 FQNEAQ (reference sequence). The CDR3 has 12 residues. CDR3 amino acids: CASSSQGVTQYF. DNA for the CDR3: TGTGCCAGCAGCTCCCAGGGCGTTACGCAGTATTTT.

The chain joins TRBV7-2 to TRBJ2-3; the match to TRBD2 covers 14 bases. Germline-derived CDR1 and CDR2 are SGHTA and FQGNSA. The CDR3 is made up of 20 amino acids. V lost 0 bases to trimming and J lost 4 bases; unmatched junction nucleotides: 12. The CDR3 DNA follows: TGTGCCAGCAGCTTAGCTGGGACTAGCGGGGGAGCCATCAGCGCAGATACGCAGTATTTT. Translating it yields CASSLAGTSGGAISADTQYF.

The rearrangement links TRBV2 to TRBJ1-1; no reliable D call. Germline CDR1 and CDR2: SNHLY and FYNNEI. The CDR3 is 11 residues long. V was cut by 7 bases and J by 7 bases, with 10 bases left in between. For the CDR3, the DNA is TGTGCCAGCAAGCCGGAGAATGAAGCTTTCTTT. This sequence encodes CASKPENEAFF. Based on the CDR3 plus reference TRBV2 and TRBJ1-1, the full variable domain is EPEVTQTPSHQVTQMGQEVILRCVPISNHLYFYWYRQILGQKVEFLVSFYNNEISEKSEIFDDQFSVERPDGSNFTLKIRSTKLEDSAMYFCASKPENEAFFGQGTRLTVV.

This clone was counted only a few times. The chain joins TRBV29-1 to TRBJ2-7, with D perhaps matching TRBD1 (5 bases). The V and J ends lost 7 bases and 2 bases respectively, with 12 bases between them. CDR1 and CDR2 from the germline V gene are SQVTM and ANQGSEA. This CDR3 has 12 residues. The chain's CDR3 is CSARTPAYEQYF. The CDR3 DNA follows: TGCAGCGCTCGGACACCTGCCTACGAGCAGTACTTC.

The V and J genes are TRBV11-2 and TRBJ1-5; D ambiguous. Germline V gene lookup returns CDR1 SGHAT and CDR2 FQNNGV. The CDR3 runs 15 residues. Deletions cut 1 base from V and 1 base from J, with 8 bases between. CDR3 nucleotides: TGTGCCAGCAGCTTAGGGGCGGGGAGCAATCAGCCCCAGCATTTT. Residues: CASSLGAGSNQPQHF.

The chain combines TRBV2 with TRBJ1-5; no clear D. The CDR3 contains 13 residues. V lost 4 bases, J lost 3 bases, and 7 bases lay in between. Germline V gene lookup returns CDR1 SNHLY and CDR2 FYNNEI. In nucleotides, the CDR3 is TGTGCCAGCAGTGGCAGAATCAATCAGCCCCAGCATTTT. Its protein is CASSGRINQPQHF. Supplemented by reference TRBV2 and TRBJ1-5, the full variable domain reads EPEVTQTPSHQVTQMGQEVILRCVPISNHLYFYWYRQILGQKVEFLVSFYNNEISEKSEIFDDQFSVERPDGSNFTLKIRSTKLEDSAMYFCASSGRINQPQHFGDGTRLSIL.

This chain links TRBV7-9 with TRBJ1-2; D uncertain. The CDR3 consists of 13 residues. CDR1 and CDR2 from the germline V gene are SEHNR and FQNEAQ (reference sequence). Trimming pared 2 bases from V and 3 bases from J, leaving 7 bases between. The CDR3 DNA is TGTGCCAGCAGCTTACAGGCTTACTATGGCTACACCTTC. Translated: CASSLQAYYGYTF.

The gene calls are TRBV19 and TRBJ1-5; D gene uncertain. The germline V and J ends were trimmed by 7 bases and 6 bases, with 10 bases remaining between them. This CDR3 is 12 amino acids long. Germline V gene sequence: CDR1 LNHDA, CDR2 SQIVND (reference sequence). This CDR3 is CASMKAAQPQHF. CDR3 DNA: TGTGCCAGTATGAAAGCGGCTCAGCCCCAGCATTTT.

V gene TRBV6-6 combines with J gene TRBJ2-5; 10 bases match TRBD1. The V gene's germline CDR1 is MNHNY and CDR2 SVGAGI (reference sequence). CDR3 length equals 15 residues. Trimming at V came to 4 bases and at J to 5 bases, leaving 7 bases not matched to a gene. CDR3 DNA: TGTGCCAGCAGTTTGTCGACAGGGGGCGCCGAGACCCAGTACTTC. It specifies CASSLSTGGAETQYF.

Only a few counts were recorded for this clone. The chain couples TRBV19 to TRBJ2-1, with 7 bases aligning to TRBD1. Germline V gene sequence: CDR1 LNHDA, CDR2 SQIVND (reference sequence). The CDR3 extends over 15 amino acids. The junction had 5 bases not matched to a gene; V was cut back by 3 bases and J by 3 bases. The CDR3 DNA reads as TGTGCCAGTAGTATCCGGGACAGAGACTACAATGAGCAGTTCTTC. This codes for CASSIRDRDYNEQFF.

V is TRBV5-1 and J is TRBJ1-1; possibly TRBD1 for D (5 bases). Trimming pared 1 base from V and 3 bases from J, leaving 13 bases between. Germline CDR1 reads SGHRS; CDR2 reads YFSETQ. The CDR3 totals 15 residues. The CDR3: CASSLFVQGHTEAFF. In DNA, the CDR3 is TGCGCCAGCAGCTTGTTTGTCCAGGGCCACACTGAAGCTTTCTTT. The variable domain in full, completed from reference TRBV5-1 and TRBJ1-1, reads KAGVTQTPRYLIKTRGQQVTLSCSPISGHRSVSWYQQTPGQGLQFLFEYFSETQRNKGNFPGRFSGRQFSNSRSEMNVSTLELGDSALYLCASSLFVQGHTEAFFGQGTRLTVV.

The rearrangement uses TRBV4-3 and TRBJ2-3; possibly TRBD1 for D (6 bases). V lost 4 bases and J 5 bases, leaving 22 bases between the germline ends. The germline V gene has CDR1 LGHNA and CDR2 YSLEER. The CDR3 length is 17 residues. The CDR3 loop reads CASSPGAAGESEDTQYF. The CDR3, as DNA: TGCGCCAGCAGCCCAGGAGCCGCAGGGGAGAGTGAAGATACGCAGTATTTT.

The chain has TRBV7-3 and TRBJ1-1; 8 bases map to TRBD1. The CDR3 totals 14 residues. Germline CDR1 is SGHTA and CDR2 is FQGTGA. Trimming removed 2 bases from V and 4 bases from J; junction bases left unmatched: 3. The CDR3 DNA sequence: TGTGCCAGCAGCTTAGGGGACAGGCCCACTGAAGCTTTCTTT. Translation: CASSLGDRPTEAFF.

The gene calls are TRBV14 and TRBJ1-1; weak D call: TRBD1 (5 bases). Trimming removed 1 base at V and 1 base at J, with 13 bases between. This CDR3 has 16 residues. CDR1 and CDR2 (germline): SGHDN, FVKESK. In DNA form, the CDR3 reads TGTGCCAGCAGCCAAGTGTGGGGCAGACCGAACACTGAAGCTTTCTTT. Residues: CASSQVWGRPNTEAFF.

V is TRBV5-1 and J is TRBJ1-1, with D tentatively TRBD1 (5 bases). The CDR3 is made up of 12 amino acids. Germline values: CDR1 SGHRS, CDR2 YFSETQ. Trimming removed 3 bases at V and 8 bases at J, with 11 bases between. The CDR3 reads CASSSGGREAFF. In nucleotides, the CDR3 is TGCGCCAGCAGCTCGGGGGGACGGGAAGCTTTCTTT.

The chain combines TRBV10-3 with TRBJ2-2; D is possibly TRBD2 (6 bases). Trimming shortened V by 10 bases and J by 6 bases, and 15 bases separated the two germline ends. This CDR3 is 13 amino acids long. CDR1 and CDR2 from the germline V gene are ENHRY and SYGVKD. The CDR3 protein is CATGTFVPGELFF. Here the CDR3 DNA reads TGTGCCACCGGGACTTTCGTGCCCGGGGAGCTGTTTTTT.

This sequence joins TRBV2 and TRBJ2-5; 7 bases fit TRBD1. The CDR3 totals 15 residues. Germline V gives CDR1 SNHLY, CDR2 FYNNEI. Trimming took 7 bases from V and 0 from J; bases not matched to a gene: 8. The CDR3 here is CASTRQGFYQETQYF. The DNA for the CDR3 is TGTGCCAGCACCCGACAGGGCTTTTACCAAGAGACCCAGTACTTC.

The chain combines TRBV10-3 with TRBJ1-3; 10 positions agree with TRBD1. This CDR3 comprises 15 residues. With V trimmed by 8 bases and J by 0 bases, 4 bases remained unmatched. The V gene's germline CDR1 is ENHRY and CDR2 SYGVKD. The CDR3 reads CAIAWTGGSGNTIYF. CDR3 DNA sequence: TGTGCCATCGCCTGGACAGGGGGCTCTGGAAACACCATATATTTT.

The CDR3 coding sequence is TGCGCCAGCAGCCAAGTCCCCGGGATGGACACTGAAGCTTTCTTT. Its protein is CASSQVPGMDTEAFF. The rearrangement joins TRBV4-3 to TRBJ1-1; no clear D gene. This CDR3 has 15 residues. V lost 1 base to trimming and J lost 3 bases, with 12 bases between them. In germline, CDR1 is LGHNA, CDR2 YSLEER.

CDR3 sequence: CASSPRTGDTDTQYF. The CDR3 bases are TGTGCCAGCAGCCCCCGGACAGGGGACACAGATACGCAGTATTTT. The V call is TRBV9, the J call TRBJ2-3; TRBD1 agrees at 9 bases. Germline assignment: CDR1 SGDLS and CDR2 YYNGEE. The CDR3 runs to 15 residues. With V trimmed by 4 bases and J by 2 bases, 5 bases remained unmatched. Based on the CDR3 plus reference TRBV9 and TRBJ2-3, the full variable domain is DSGVTQTPKHLITATGQRVTLRCSPRSGDLSVYWYQQSLDQGLQFLIQYYNGEERAKGNILERFSAQQFPDLHSELNLSSLELGDSALYFCASSPRTGDTDTQYFGPGTRLTVL.

The genes are TRBV4-2 and TRBJ2-1, with D perhaps matching TRBD2 (6 bases). Germline V gene data show CDR1 as LGHNA and CDR2 as YNFKEQ. Trimming took off 0 bases at V and 7 bases at J, with 19 bases between the two ends. This CDR3 comprises 17 residues. CDR3 amino acids: CASSQDTGAGMINEQFF. As DNA, the CDR3 is TGTGCCAGCAGCCAAGATACGGGCGCGGGGATGATTAATGAGCAGTTCTTC.